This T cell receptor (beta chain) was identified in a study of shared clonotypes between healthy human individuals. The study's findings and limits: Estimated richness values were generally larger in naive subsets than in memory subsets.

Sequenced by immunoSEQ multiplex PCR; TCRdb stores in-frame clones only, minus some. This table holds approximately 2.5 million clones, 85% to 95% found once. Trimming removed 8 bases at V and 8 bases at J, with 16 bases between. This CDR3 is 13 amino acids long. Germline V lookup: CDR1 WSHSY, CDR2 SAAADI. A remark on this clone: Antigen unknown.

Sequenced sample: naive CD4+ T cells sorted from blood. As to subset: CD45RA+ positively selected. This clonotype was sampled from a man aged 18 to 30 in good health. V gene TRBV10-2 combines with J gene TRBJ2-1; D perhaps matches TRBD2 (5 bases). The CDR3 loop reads CASGETRVDEQFF. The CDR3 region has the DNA TGCGCCAGCGGGGAGACACGCGTCGATGAGCAGTTCTTC.